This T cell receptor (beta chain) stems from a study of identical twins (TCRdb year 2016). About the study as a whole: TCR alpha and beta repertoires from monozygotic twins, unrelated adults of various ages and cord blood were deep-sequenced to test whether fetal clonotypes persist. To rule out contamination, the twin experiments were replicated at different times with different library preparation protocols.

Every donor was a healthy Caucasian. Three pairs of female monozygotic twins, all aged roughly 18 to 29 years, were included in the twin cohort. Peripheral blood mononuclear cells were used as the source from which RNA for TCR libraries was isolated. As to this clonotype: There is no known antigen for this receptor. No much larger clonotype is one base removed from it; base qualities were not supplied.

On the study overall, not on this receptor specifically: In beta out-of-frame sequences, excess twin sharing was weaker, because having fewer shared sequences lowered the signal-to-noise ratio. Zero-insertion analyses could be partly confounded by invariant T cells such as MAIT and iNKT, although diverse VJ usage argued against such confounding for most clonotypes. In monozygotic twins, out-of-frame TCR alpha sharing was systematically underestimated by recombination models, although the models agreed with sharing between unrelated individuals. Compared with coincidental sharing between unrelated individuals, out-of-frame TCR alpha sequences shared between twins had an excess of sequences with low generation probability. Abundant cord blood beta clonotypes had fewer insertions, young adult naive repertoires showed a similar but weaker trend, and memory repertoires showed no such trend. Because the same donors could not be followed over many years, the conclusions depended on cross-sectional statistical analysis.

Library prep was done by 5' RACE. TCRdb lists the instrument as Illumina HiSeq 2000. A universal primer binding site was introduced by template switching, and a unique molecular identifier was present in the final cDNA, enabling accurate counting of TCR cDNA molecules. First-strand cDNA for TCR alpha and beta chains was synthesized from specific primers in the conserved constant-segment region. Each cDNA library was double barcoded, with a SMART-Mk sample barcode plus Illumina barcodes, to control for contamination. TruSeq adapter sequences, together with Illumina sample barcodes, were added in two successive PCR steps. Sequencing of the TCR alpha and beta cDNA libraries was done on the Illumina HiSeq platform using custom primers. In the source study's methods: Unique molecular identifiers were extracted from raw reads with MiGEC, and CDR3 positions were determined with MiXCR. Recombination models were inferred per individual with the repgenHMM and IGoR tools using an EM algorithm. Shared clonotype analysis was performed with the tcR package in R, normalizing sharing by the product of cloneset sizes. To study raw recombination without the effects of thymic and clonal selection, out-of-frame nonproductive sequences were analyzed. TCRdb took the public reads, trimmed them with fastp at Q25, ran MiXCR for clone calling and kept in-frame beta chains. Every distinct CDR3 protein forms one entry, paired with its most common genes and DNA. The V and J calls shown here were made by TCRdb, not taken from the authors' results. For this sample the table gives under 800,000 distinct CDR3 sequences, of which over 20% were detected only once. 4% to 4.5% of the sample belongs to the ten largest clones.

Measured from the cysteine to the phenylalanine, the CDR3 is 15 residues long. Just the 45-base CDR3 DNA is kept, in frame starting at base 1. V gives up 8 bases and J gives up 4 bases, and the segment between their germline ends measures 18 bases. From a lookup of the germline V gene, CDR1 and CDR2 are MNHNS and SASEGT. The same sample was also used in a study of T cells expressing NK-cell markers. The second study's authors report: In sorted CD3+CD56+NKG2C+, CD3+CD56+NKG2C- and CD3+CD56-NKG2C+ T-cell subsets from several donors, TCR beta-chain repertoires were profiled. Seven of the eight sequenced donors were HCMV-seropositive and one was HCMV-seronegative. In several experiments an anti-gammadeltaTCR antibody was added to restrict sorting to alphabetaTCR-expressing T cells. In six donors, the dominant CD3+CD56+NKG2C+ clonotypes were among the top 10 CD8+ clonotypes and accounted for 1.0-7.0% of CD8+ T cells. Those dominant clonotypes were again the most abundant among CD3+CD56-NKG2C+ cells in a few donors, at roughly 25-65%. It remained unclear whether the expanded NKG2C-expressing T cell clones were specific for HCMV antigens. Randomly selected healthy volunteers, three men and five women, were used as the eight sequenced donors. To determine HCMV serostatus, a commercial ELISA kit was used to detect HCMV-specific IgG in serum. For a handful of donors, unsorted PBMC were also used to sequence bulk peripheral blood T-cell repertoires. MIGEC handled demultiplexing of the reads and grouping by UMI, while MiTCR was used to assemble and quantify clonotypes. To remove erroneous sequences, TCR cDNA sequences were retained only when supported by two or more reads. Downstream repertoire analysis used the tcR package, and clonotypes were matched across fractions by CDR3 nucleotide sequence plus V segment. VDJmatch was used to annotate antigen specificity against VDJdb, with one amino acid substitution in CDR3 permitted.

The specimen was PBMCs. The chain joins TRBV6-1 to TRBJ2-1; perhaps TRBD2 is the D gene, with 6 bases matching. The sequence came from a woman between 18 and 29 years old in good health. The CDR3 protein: CASAAGSRQYNEQFF. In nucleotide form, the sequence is TGTGCCAGCGCCGCCGGGAGCAGGCAGTACAATGAGCAGTTCTTC.